This TCR beta chain came from a study of T cell changes during pregnancy in multiple sclerosis. Method: immunoSEQ multiplex PCR; TCRdb's copy keeps in-frame clones and lacks some. This table holds tens of thousands of clones, roughly 90% found once. The TCR originated in a female donor with multiple sclerosis, enrolled in a pregnancy study. The sample consisted of CD8+ T cells from peripheral blood mononuclear cells, taken in the third trimester of pregnancy.

CDR3 nucleotides: TGTGCCAGCAGTACCTGGGACACCGGTAGCAATCAGCCCCAGCATTTT. Translated: CASSTWDTGSNQPQHF. The V and J genes are TRBV28 and TRBJ1-5; D is perhaps TRBD1 (6 bases). Germline V gene sequence: CDR1 MDHEN, CDR2 SYDVKM. This CDR3 has 16 residues. Trimming took 5 bases from V and 0 from J, leaving 14 bases between them.